These T cell receptor beta chains were read from a single sample in a study of T cells in Graves' hyperthyroidism and ophthalmopathy. One entry per CDR3 protein results from TCRdb running MiXCR on the multiplex PCR reads. The sample shows roughly 350,000 distinct CDR3 sequences, about 15% of them seen only once. Sequencing input: blood. Receptor source: a woman aged 25 to 45 with Graves' hyperthyroidism. Both conserved end residues are part of each CDR3. The D gene is left open where the match is weak. Only some rows state a clone size, as once, few, many or a class for expanded clones.

TRBJ2-5	TRBD1	TRBV5-1	-	CASSEGTGRETQYF	TGCGCCAGCAGCGAAGGGACAGGGAGAGAGACCCAGTACTTC
TRBJ2-1	TRBD2	TRBV4-2	-	CASSQGLAGAEQFF	TGTGCCAGCAGCCAAGGACTAGCGGGAGCCGAGCAGTTCTTC
TRBJ2-3	-	TRBV20-1	-	CSARSNGRVTDTQYF	TGCAGTGCTAGATCTAATGGGCGGGTCACAGATACGCAGTATTTT
TRBJ1-5	-	TRBV19	few	CASTRQALNQPQHF	TGTGCCAGTACCCGACAGGCCCTCAATCAGCCCCAGCATTTT
TRBJ1-2	-	TRBV30	-	CAWIRWRASHGYTF	TGTGCCTGGATTCGATGGAGGGCGTCCCATGGCTACACCTTC
TRBJ1-1	-	TRBV12-3/TRBV12-4	many	CASRGGGSEAFF	TGTGCCAGCAGGGGAGGCGGCTCTGAAGCTTTCTTT
TRBJ2-7	TRBD1	TRBV30	-	CAWGPGTGFDEQYF	TGTGCCTGGGGACCCGGGACAGGGTTCGACGAGCAGTACTTC
TRBJ2-1	TRBD2	TRBV11-1	many	CARQEREPAHSSYNEQFF	TGTGCCAGACAAGAGCGGGAGCCCGCCCATAGCTCCTACAATGAGCAGTTCTTC
TRBJ1-1	-	TRBV6-1	many	CASSFQGTEAFF	TGTGCCAGCAGTTTTCAGGGGACTGAAGCTTTCTTT
TRBJ2-1	-	TRBV27	many	CASGTREQFF	TGTGCTTCAGGGACGCGTGAGCAGTTCTTC
TRBJ2-2	-	TRBV7-3	-	CASGGLHHGELFF	TGTGCCAGCGGCGGGTTGCACCACGGGGAGCTGTTTTTT
TRBJ2-5	-	TRBV7-8	few	CASSSRVEETQYF	TGTGCCAGCAGCTCCAGGGTGGAGGAGACCCAGTACTTC
TRBJ2-2	TRBD2	TRBV19	-	CASSMRLAGGPGTGELFF	TGTGCCAGTAGTATGCGGCTAGCGGGAGGTCCGGGCACCGGGGAGCTGTTTTTT
TRBJ2-1	TRBD2	TRBV11-2	many	CASSHGTSGSLEQFF	TGTGCCAGCAGCCATGGGACTAGCGGGAGCTTAGAGCAGTTCTTC
TRBJ2-2	TRBD1	TRBV7-9	-	CASSSTGDPNTGELFF	TGTGCCAGCAGCAGTACAGGGGACCCGAACACCGGGGAGCTGTTTTTT
TRBJ2-1	-	TRBV24-1	-	CAKVIAGQGEQFF	TGTGCCAAGGTAATAGCGGGACAGGGTGAGCAGTTCTTC
TRBJ2-7	-	TRBV6-2/TRBV6-3	-	CASSYGARGGYSYEQYF	TGTGCCAGCAGTTACGGGGCCAGGGGCGGTTATTCCTACGAGCAGTACTTC
TRBJ1-1	-	TRBV11-2	many	CASSQGWNTEAFF	TGTGCCAGCAGTCAGGGGTGGAACACTGAAGCTTTCTTT
TRBJ2-1	-	TRBV3-1	many	CASSPRRTNYNEQFF	TGTGCCAGCAGCCCGAGACGGACCAACTACAATGAGCAGTTCTTC
TRBJ2-1	-	TRBV10-1	many	CASSDPRGDANEQFF	TGCGCCAGCAGTGACCCCCGGGGTGATGCCAATGAGCAGTTCTTC
TRBJ2-7	-	TRBV20-1	-	CSAIRGGSYEQYF	TGCAGTGCCATCCGAGGAGGCTCCTACGAGCAGTACTTC
TRBJ2-1	TRBD1	TRBV28	many	CASTASGDSSYNEQFF	TGTGCCAGCACCGCATCTGGGGACAGCTCCTACAATGAGCAGTTCTTC
TRBJ2-7	TRBD2	TRBV12-3/TRBV12-4	-	CASSLGLAGIGEQYF	TGTGCCAGCAGTTTAGGGCTAGCGGGAATAGGCGAGCAGTACTTC
TRBJ2-1	-	TRBV12-3/TRBV12-4	many	CASSFRAGYYYNEQFF	TGTGCCAGCAGTTTTCGGGCGGGTTATTACTACAATGAGCAGTTCTTC
TRBJ2-5	TRBD1	TRBV7-8	many	CASSLAGTEVFQYF	TGTGCCAGCAGCTTAGCCGGGACAGAAGTATTTCAGTACTTC
TRBJ2-1	-	TRBV28	many	CASSFTAPFYNEQFF	TGTGCCAGCAGTTTCACAGCCCCTTTCTACAATGAGCAGTTCTTC
TRBJ2-1	-	TRBV6-2/TRBV6-3	few	CASSYYDSYNEQFF	TGTGCCAGCAGTTACTACGACAGCTACAATGAGCAGTTCTTC
TRBJ2-5	-	TRBV5-1	-	CASSLQAPSGAQYF	TGCGCCAGCAGCTTGCAGGCTCCCTCGGGGGCCCAGTACTTC
TRBJ2-1	-	TRBV5-6	many	CASSLPTNSYNEQFF	TGTGCCAGCAGCTTGCCTACCAACTCCTACAATGAGCAGTTCTTC
TRBJ2-2	-	TRBV4-3	-	CASSQDRTVISGELFF	TGCGCCAGCAGCCAAGATCGGACAGTTATCTCCGGGGAGCTGTTTTTT
TRBJ2-3	-	TRBV14	once	CASSQRSDRSTDTQYF	TGTGCCAGCAGCCAAAGGAGTGACAGATCCACAGATACGCAGTATTTT
TRBJ1-1	TRBD1	TRBV7-3	few	CASSLRPGQGLAFF	TGTGCCAGCAGCTTACGACCCGGACAGGGTCTGGCTTTCTTT
TRBJ1-1	-	TRBV7-2	-	CASSLGVRNTEAFF	TGTGCCAGCAGCTTGGGTGTGAGGAACACTGAAGCTTTCTTT
TRBJ1-4	-	TRBV29-1	-	CSVELGAARNEKLFF	TGCAGCGTTGAACTGGGTGCAGCCCGGAATGAAAAACTGTTTTTT
TRBJ1-5	-	TRBV6-2/TRBV6-3	many	CASRPGFNGVNQPQHF	TGTGCCAGCAGGCCAGGATTTAACGGGGTTAATCAGCCCCAGCATTTT
TRBJ2-7	-	TRBV19	many	CASSWRADYEQYF	TGTGCCAGTAGTTGGAGAGCGGACTACGAGCAGTACTTC
TRBJ1-2	-	TRBV11-2	many	CASRKVLGHYGYTF	TGTGCCAGCAGAAAAGTACTGGGTCACTATGGCTACACCTTC
TRBJ2-1	-	TRBV19	few	CASSIVGREVEQFF	TGTGCCAGTAGTATAGTAGGCAGGGAGGTTGAGCAGTTCTTC
TRBJ2-5	TRBD2	TRBV18	few	CASSPLAGSYQETQYF	TGTGCCAGCTCACCACTAGCGGGATCCTACCAAGAGACCCAGTACTTC